The clone carrying this T cell receptor beta chain was counted between two and nine times. The target antigen is unknown. Amplified TCR beta CDR3 regions came from RNA transcripts. With the HTBI primer set, the TCR CDR3 went through a first round of RT-PCR. TCRdb re-called the multiplex PCR reads through MiXCR, storing one row per CDR3 protein. The sample has hundreds of thousands of distinct CDR3 sequences, 14% seen once; the top ten hold about a tenth. Hyperthyroidism, newly diagnosed and lasting under 2 months, affected patients aged 18 to 65. The study based diagnoses on clinical symptoms, serum thyroxine and TRAb, thyroid ultrasound and orbital computed tomography. Source material for PBMCs was less than 12 ml fresh peripheral blood. The entry originates in a study of T cells in Graves' hyperthyroidism and ophthalmopathy. Trimming shortened V by 1 base and J by 6 bases, and 14 bases separated the two germline ends. Germline CDR1 is SGHRS and CDR2 is YFSETQ. The CDR3 is 15 amino acids.

Study-level findings and limits: Also found in blood were most expanded thyroid clonotypes above 0.001.

The source is a woman younger than 30 with Graves' hyperthyroidism. The chain carries TRBV5-1 and TRBJ1-5; D remains unclear. The sample taken for sequencing was blood. CDR3 sequence: CASSLNPGRGQPQHF. CDR3 coding DNA: TGCGCCAGCAGCTTGAATCCCGGGCGTGGTCAGCCCCAGCATTTT. Drawing the rest from reference TRBV5-1 and TRBJ1-5, the complete variable domain is KAGVTQTPRYLIKTRGQQVTLSCSPISGHRSVSWYQQTPGQGLQFLFEYFSETQRNKGNFPGRFSGRQFSNSRSEMNVSTLELGDSALYLCASSLNPGRGQPQHFGDGTRLSIL.